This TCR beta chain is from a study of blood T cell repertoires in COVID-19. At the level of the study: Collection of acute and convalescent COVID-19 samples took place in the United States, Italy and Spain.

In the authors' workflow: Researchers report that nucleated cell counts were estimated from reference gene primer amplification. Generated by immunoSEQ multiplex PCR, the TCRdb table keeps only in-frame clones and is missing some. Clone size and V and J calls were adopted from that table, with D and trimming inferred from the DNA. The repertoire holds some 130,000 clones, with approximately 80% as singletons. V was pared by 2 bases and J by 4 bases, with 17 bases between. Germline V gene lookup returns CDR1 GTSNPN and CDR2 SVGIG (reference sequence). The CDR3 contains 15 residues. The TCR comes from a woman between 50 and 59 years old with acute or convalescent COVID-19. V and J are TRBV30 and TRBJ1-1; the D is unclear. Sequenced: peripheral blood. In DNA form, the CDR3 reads TGTGCCTGGAGTCGAGGTGGCCTAATTCTCACTGAAGCTTTCTTT. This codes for CAWSRGGLILTEAFF.